A selection of T cell receptor beta chains follows, all from one sample in a study of blood T cell repertoires in COVID-19. TCRdb's copy holds only in-frame clones and misses some; the assay was immunoSEQ multiplex PCR. The sample carries fewer than 250,000 clones, approximately 84% recorded once. The sequenced sample was peripheral blood. Receptors were obtained from a woman aged 80 or over with acute or convalescent COVID-19. Both conserved end residues are part of each CDR3. The order of the fields is CDR3 length, D gene, clone size, V gene, J gene, CDR3 protein. D genes are given only for firm matches. The size entry is marked missing in some rows and otherwise reads once, few, many or a size class.

len: 11
d_gene: -
abundance: -
v_gene: TRBV2
j_gene: TRBJ2-1
CDR3aa: CASSSTRRAFF

len: 13
d_gene: -
abundance: once
v_gene: TRBV9
j_gene: TRBJ2-5
CDR3aa: CASNKQGQETQYF

len: 16
d_gene: TRBD1
abundance: -
v_gene: TRBV10-1
j_gene: TRBJ2-1
CDR3aa: CASSLTRTGAYNEQFF

len: 15
d_gene: -
abundance: -
v_gene: TRBV9
j_gene: TRBJ2-7
CDR3aa: CASSVESGVAYEQYF

len: 18
d_gene: TRBD2
abundance: -
v_gene: TRBV20-1
j_gene: TRBJ2-7
CDR3aa: CSASREGLAGARGYEQYF

len: 16
d_gene: -
abundance: -
v_gene: TRBV3-1/TRBV3-2
j_gene: TRBJ1-4
CDR3aa: CASSQDGRGSNEKLFF

len: 18
d_gene: TRBD1
abundance: -
v_gene: TRBV11-2
j_gene: TRBJ1-3
CDR3aa: CASSGNPGQGRAGNTIYF

len: 16
d_gene: -
abundance: few
v_gene: TRBV28
j_gene: TRBJ1-1
CDR3aa: CASSSYAVRSNTEAFF

len: 12
d_gene: -
abundance: once
v_gene: TRBV7-6
j_gene: TRBJ2-2
CDR3aa: CASSPSTGELFF

len: 15
d_gene: -
abundance: once
v_gene: TRBV18
j_gene: TRBJ1-4
CDR3aa: CASSPRGGRQEKLFF

len: 13
d_gene: TRBD1
abundance: once
v_gene: TRBV19
j_gene: TRBJ1-6
CDR3aa: CASSGQGNSPLHF

len: 12
d_gene: -
abundance: -
v_gene: TRBV7-2
j_gene: TRBJ1-5
CDR3aa: CASNSDRQPQHF

len: 13
d_gene: TRBD1
abundance: -
v_gene: TRBV25-1
j_gene: TRBJ1-2
CDR3aa: CASQGQEYYGYTF

len: 12
d_gene: -
abundance: -
v_gene: TRBV11-3
j_gene: TRBJ2-3
CDR3aa: CASSLSGDTQYF

len: 14
d_gene: -
abundance: -
v_gene: TRBV3-1/TRBV3-2
j_gene: TRBJ1-5
CDR3aa: CASSQADRNQPQHF

len: 16
d_gene: TRBD1
abundance: -
v_gene: TRBV7-9
j_gene: TRBJ2-4
CDR3aa: CASSLPETGAKNIQYF

len: 16
d_gene: TRBD2
abundance: -
v_gene: TRBV7-2
j_gene: TRBJ2-3
CDR3aa: CASSLAVPGGGDTQYF

len: 14
d_gene: TRBD1
abundance: -
v_gene: TRBV5-1
j_gene: TRBJ1-1
CDR3aa: CASSWGQLNTEAFF

len: 14
d_gene: TRBD1
abundance: once
v_gene: TRBV5-4
j_gene: TRBJ2-1
CDR3aa: CASSSGQGASEQFF

len: 15
d_gene: TRBD2
abundance: few
v_gene: TRBV27
j_gene: TRBJ2-1
CDR3aa: CASSKTSGDYNEQFF

len: 15
d_gene: TRBD1
abundance: -
v_gene: TRBV7-9
j_gene: TRBJ1-2
CDR3aa: CASRPRQGANYGYTF

len: 17
d_gene: -
abundance: -
v_gene: TRBV19
j_gene: TRBJ2-5
CDR3aa: CASSIARSGSPQETQYF

len: 17
d_gene: TRBD2
abundance: -
v_gene: TRBV6-1
j_gene: TRBJ2-6
CDR3aa: CASSASSGNSGANVLTF

len: 16
d_gene: TRBD1
abundance: few
v_gene: TRBV28
j_gene: TRBJ1-5
CDR3aa: CASRLLRDRGSQPQHF

len: 17
d_gene: TRBD1
abundance: -
v_gene: TRBV19
j_gene: TRBJ2-3
CDR3aa: CASSMGWGTGNTDTQYF

len: 15
d_gene: -
abundance: -
v_gene: TRBV5-6
j_gene: TRBJ2-7
CDR3aa: CASSSNRVKSYEQYF

len: 12
d_gene: -
abundance: -
v_gene: TRBV19
j_gene: TRBJ2-7
CDR3aa: CASSLQGYEQYF

len: 13
d_gene: TRBD2
abundance: -
v_gene: TRBV19
j_gene: TRBJ2-1
CDR3aa: CASSGTSGNAQFF

len: 15
d_gene: TRBD1
abundance: once
v_gene: TRBV4-1
j_gene: TRBJ1-2
CDR3aa: CASSQGQGPNYGYTF

len: 15
d_gene: -
abundance: -
v_gene: TRBV6-1
j_gene: TRBJ2-3
CDR3aa: CASSETSLLADTQYF

len: 14
d_gene: -
abundance: -
v_gene: TRBV30
j_gene: TRBJ2-1
CDR3aa: CAWSPAPYLNEQFF

len: 13
d_gene: -
abundance: -
v_gene: TRBV4-3
j_gene: TRBJ1-2
CDR3aa: CASSQDLRRGYTF

len: 15
d_gene: TRBD1
abundance: -
v_gene: TRBV3-1/TRBV3-2
j_gene: TRBJ1-2
CDR3aa: CASSQVPTGDIGYTF

len: 13
d_gene: -
abundance: -
v_gene: TRBV15
j_gene: TRBJ2-1
CDR3aa: CATSRVQATRQFF

len: 15
d_gene: -
abundance: -
v_gene: TRBV6-4
j_gene: TRBJ1-4
CDR3aa: CASSLRAGSSEKLFF

len: 15
d_gene: TRBD1
abundance: -
v_gene: TRBV7-8
j_gene: TRBJ1-6
CDR3aa: CASRTQTGDNSPLHF

len: 17
d_gene: -
abundance: -
v_gene: TRBV15
j_gene: TRBJ1-6
CDR3aa: CATSRGLGLSYNSPLHF

len: 15
d_gene: -
abundance: -
v_gene: TRBV5-5
j_gene: TRBJ1-3
CDR3aa: CASSLDGVSGNTIYF

len: 13
d_gene: -
abundance: -
v_gene: TRBV6-1
j_gene: TRBJ2-5
CDR3aa: CASSEAGGVREYF

len: 16
d_gene: TRBD1
abundance: -
v_gene: TRBV7-2
j_gene: TRBJ2-6
CDR3aa: CATSRDRGLGANVLTF

len: 15
d_gene: -
abundance: -
v_gene: TRBV6-2/TRBV6-3
j_gene: TRBJ2-7
CDR3aa: CASTPRRASLYEQYF

len: 15
d_gene: -
abundance: -
v_gene: TRBV4-2
j_gene: TRBJ1-2
CDR3aa: CASSQDTQGIYGYTF